The 24 T cell receptor beta chains listed next were all sequenced from one sample in a study of regulatory T cells in long-lasting Graves disease. The time point was: newly diagnosed GD, antithyroid drugs for less than 3 months. The authors made the TCR library using RNA they extracted from PBMCs. iRepertoire HTBI primers and Arm-PCR of CDR3 regions built TCR beta libraries. One entry per CDR3 protein results from TCRdb running MiXCR on the multiplex PCR reads. Of hundreds of thousands of distinct CDR3 sequences listed, roughly 15% are singletons. This sample also appeared in a second study, on T cells in Graves' hyperthyroidism and ophthalmopathy.

The sample here was peripheral blood mononuclear cells (PBMCs), taken at new diagnosis, from a patient treated with antithyroid drugs. All receptors derive from a woman aged 35-65 years with Graves disease.

This clonotype was picked up many times. The rearrangement joins TRBV30 to TRBJ1-1, with D possibly being TRBD1 (5 bases). CDR1 is GTSNPN and CDR2 is SVGIG in the germline V gene (reference sequence). The CDR3 covers 13 residues. In DNA, the CDR3 is TGTGCTGGGGGGAGGGGAGGGCTCACTGAAGCTTTCTTT. It codes for CAGGRGGLTEAFF.

This clonotype was detected ten times or more. The rearrangement links TRBV28 to TRBJ1-4; D is unresolved. Looked up from germline, CDR1 is MDHEN and CDR2 is SYDVKM. V gave up 5 bases and J gave up 7 bases, with 14 bases separating them. This CDR3 is 14 amino acids long. The CDR3: CASSGLAIGEKLFF. The CDR3 bases are TGTGCCAGCAGTGGGCTAGCTATCGGTGAAAAACTGTTTTTT.

This clonotype was detected a few times. The chain is built from TRBV19 and TRBJ2-3; D remains ambiguous. Germline V lookup: CDR1 LNHDA, CDR2 SQIVND (reference sequence). CDR3 length: 14 amino acids. V lost 3 bases and J lost 3, with 10 bases in between. CDR3 coding DNA: TGTGCCAGTAGTATGAATCTGGGAACAGATACGCAGTATTTT. Translating gives CASSMNLGTDTQYF. The full variable domain, rest sourced from reference TRBV19 and TRBJ2-3, is DGGITQSPKYLFRKEGQNVTLSCEQNLNHDAMYWYRQDPGQGLRLIYYSQIVNDFQKGDIAEGYSVSREKKESFPLTVTSAQKNPTAFYLCASSMNLGTDTQYFGPGTRLTVL.

This clonotype was picked up a small number of times. Its ends do not fully match the called genes, so a read error is possible. This sequence joins TRBV6-1 and TRBJ1-6, with D maybe TRBD1 (5 bases). The CDR3 is 12 amino acids. Germline-derived CDR1 and CDR2 are MNHNS and SASEGT. CDR3 sequence reads: CASTEWRDSPSF. The CDR3 nucleotides read TGTGCCAGCACCGAATGGCGGGACTCCCCTTCTTTT.

The rearrangement joins TRBV5-1 to TRBJ1-1; maybe TRBD1 (5 bases). The germline gives CDR1 SGHRS, CDR2 YFSETQ. The germline V and J ends were trimmed by 0 bases and 1 base, with 13 bases remaining between them. The CDR3 loop spans 16 amino acids. The CDR3 DNA follows: TGCGCCAGCAGCTTGGCTTCTGGGGGTACGAACACTGAAGCTTTCTTT. It yields the protein CASSLASGGTNTEAFF.

This clonotype has ten or more counts. The CDR3 sequence: CASSPGDSYNEQFF. The CDR3 bases are TGTGCCAGCAGCCCGGGGGACAGCTACAATGAGCAGTTCTTC. V usage is TRBV9 and J usage is TRBJ2-1; maybe TRBD1 (7 bases). In germline, CDR1 is SGDLS, CDR2 YYNGEE. The CDR3 is 14 residues long. The V gene lost 4 bases and the J gene lost 3 bases, with 11 bases spanning the gap.

Many counts were recorded for this clonotype. The chain uses TRBV12-5 and TRBJ2-7; D uncertain. V was clipped by 5 bases and J by 3 bases, with 8 bases between them. The CDR3 is 12 residues long. Germline V gives CDR1 LGHNT, CDR2 FRNRAP. The CDR3 coding sequence is TGTGCTAGTGGTCGAGACCACTACGAGCAGTACTTC. Translation gives CASGRDHYEQYF.

The rearrangement uses TRBV6-1 and TRBJ2-2; unclear D gene. Looked up from germline, CDR1 is MNHNS and CDR2 is SASEGT. Trimming cost V 2 bases and J 4 bases, with 14 bases left between them. CDR3 length: 16 residues. The chain's CDR3 is CASSESRHPSTGELFF. In DNA form, the CDR3 reads TGTGCCAGCAGTGAAAGTAGGCACCCGAGCACCGGGGAGCTGTTTTTT.

This clonotype came up many times. The chain has TRBV6-2 or TRBV6-3 and TRBJ1-1, with 9 bases that match TRBD1. CDR3 length equals 17 residues. V lost 1 base, J lost 3 bases, and 9 bases stayed unmatched. The V gene's germline CDR1 is MNHEY and CDR2 SVGEGT. The CDR3 region has the DNA TGTGCCAGCAGTTACTTTCCGGGACAGGGAAGGTACACTGAAGCTTTCTTT. Residues: CASSYFPGQGRYTEAFF.

The V and J genes are TRBV18 and TRBJ1-1; D is possibly TRBD1 (6 bases). The germline CDR1 and CDR2 sequences are KGHSH and LQKENI. The CDR3 extends over 18 amino acids. V dropped 6 bases and J dropped 4 bases, with 27 bases sitting between them. CDR3 loop: CASSRFGGAMSISTEAFF. The CDR3 DNA reads TGTGCCAGCTCTCGCTTTGGGGGGGCGATGTCTATTAGCACTGAAGCTTTCTTT.

This clonotype was picked up many times. This chain uses TRBV4-1 with TRBJ1-5; weak D call: TRBD1 (5 bases). Trimming removed 0 bases at V and 6 bases at J, with 12 bases between. This CDR3 is 15 amino acids long. The germline gives CDR1 MGHRA, CDR2 YSYEKL. CDR3 nucleotide sequence: TGCGCCAGCAGCCAAGAGGGGCAGGGAGGTCAGCCCCAGCATTTT. Translation gives CASSQEGQGGQPQHF.

This clonotype occurred many times. The rearrangement joins TRBV12-3 or TRBV12-4 to TRBJ1-1; 7 bases match TRBD1. The ends lost 5 bases at V and 3 bases at J; junction bases unmatched: 9. CDR3 size: 15 residues. For the CDR3, the DNA is TGTGCCAGCAGTCTAGGGCAGGGGGTCGACACTGAAGCTTTCTTT. Its protein product is CASSLGQGVDTEAFF.

The V and J genes are TRBV4-1 and TRBJ1-2; 7 nucleotides match TRBD1. The CDR3 has 15 residues. V lost 0 bases to trimming and J lost 7 bases; unmatched junction nucleotides: 8. Germline V gives CDR1 MGHRA, CDR2 YSYEKL. In DNA form, the CDR3 reads TGCGCCAGCAGCCAAGACGGCAGGGGGGAGGTTGGCTACACCTTC. It specifies CASSQDGRGEVGYTF.

About this clonotype itself: A much larger clone lies a single base off, so this may be a read error. The CDR3 DNA reads as TGTGCCAGCAGCCAGGGACAAGGGGGGGTTTTGATATCTCAGCCCCAGCATTTT. Encoded protein: CASSQGQGGVLISQPQHF. This chain joins TRBV7-8 and TRBJ1-5, with D possibly being TRBD1 (6 bases). V lost 5 bases and J 6 bases, leaving 26 bases between the germline ends. Germline V gives CDR1 SGHVS, CDR2 FQNEAQ. CDR3 length: 18 amino acids.

The table lists this clonotype with many counts. The rearrangement joins TRBV3-1 to TRBJ2-1, with D unclear. Germline CDR1 reads LGHDT; CDR2 reads YNNKEL (reference sequence). The CDR3 covers 13 residues. Trimming stripped 4 bases from V and 9 bases from J, with 13 bases between. The CDR3 DNA follows: TGTGCCAGCAGCCCTACACCCTTAGGTGAGCAGTTCTTC. Its protein product is CASSPTPLGEQFF.

V is TRBV19 and J is TRBJ2-7; D may be TRBD1 (6 bases). The CDR3 has 14 amino acids. Trimming removed 1 base at V and 0 bases at J, with 7 bases between. CDR1 and CDR2 (germline): LNHDA, SQIVND (reference sequence). The CDR3 sequence: CASSIVQGSYEQYF. CDR3 DNA sequence: TGTGCCAGTAGTATAGTACAGGGCTCCTACGAGCAGTACTTC.

This sequence joins TRBV6-9 and TRBJ2-2, with 12 nucleotides matching TRBD2. V trimming: 4 bases; J trimming: 7 bases; junction bases outside the gene matches: 7. The germline CDR1 and CDR2 sequences are MNHGY and SVAAGI. The CDR3 totals 16 residues. The CDR3 region is CASSFGLAGNGGELFF. DNA of the CDR3: TGTGCCAGCAGTTTCGGACTAGCGGGGAATGGCGGGGAGCTGTTTTTT.

In this sample, this clonotype turned up a few times. The rearrangement links TRBV5-1 to TRBJ2-2; D gene unclear. V lost 6 bases to trimming and J lost 0 bases, with 9 bases between them. CDR1 is SGHRS and CDR2 is YFSETQ in the germline V gene. This CDR3 is 14 amino acids long. The CDR3 protein is CASIAQTNTGELFF. The CDR3, as DNA: TGCGCCAGCATAGCACAGACGAACACCGGGGAGCTGTTTTTT.

V gene TRBV12-3 or TRBV12-4 combines with J gene TRBJ2-7; TRBD2 aligns across 9 bases. V dropped 6 bases and J dropped 6; count of bases not matched to a gene: 12. The CDR3 sequence is 15 residues long. The CDR3 DNA follows: TGTGCCAGCAGCCCCCCCGGGGGACTAGCAGGCGAGCAGTACTTC. The encoded protein is CASSPPGGLAGEQYF.

The CDR3 coding sequence is TGTGCCAGCCGGCTTGGGGTGGCTGGTGAGCCCCAGCATTTT. Translated, it gives CASRLGVAGEPQHF. The chain is built from TRBV27 and TRBJ1-5; D is uncertain. The CDR3 has 14 amino acids. The germline CDR1 and CDR2 sequences are MNHEY and SMNVEV (reference sequence). Trimming pared 8 bases from V and 8 bases from J, leaving 19 bases between.

This chain links TRBV20-1 with TRBJ1-1; tentatively, D is TRBD1 (6 bases). V was clipped by 3 bases and J by 3 bases, with 17 bases between them. Germline loops: CDR1 DFQATT, CDR2 SNEGSKA (reference sequence). CDR3 length: 15 residues. The CDR3 region has the DNA TGCAGTGCTAGTGATAGGGCAAGGGGGGACACTGAAGCTTTCTTT. It specifies CSASDRARGDTEAFF.

This clonotype has just a few counts. V and J are TRBV5-8 and TRBJ2-1; D not resolved. Germline CDR1 SGHTS, CDR2 YDEGEE. The CDR3 has 15 amino acids. Between the trimmed V and J ends, which lost 0 bases and 6 bases, there was a span of 13 bases. CDR3 in amino acids: CASSLGRVAGNEQFF. The CDR3 DNA follows: TGTGCCAGCAGCTTGGGTAGGGTGGCAGGCAATGAGCAGTTCTTC.

This clonotype was seen many times. The chain employs TRBV11-2 and TRBJ2-7, with TRBD2 matching over 13 bases. Germline CDR1 reads SGHAT; CDR2 reads FQNNGV. The CDR3 loop spans 15 amino acids. The trim removed 5 bases at V and 3 bases at J, leaving 4 bases unmatched. DNA of the CDR3: TGTGCCAGCAGCCCACTAGCGGGGGGGCTCTACGAGCAGTACTTC. Translated: CASSPLAGGLYEQYF.

The gene calls are TRBV7-9 and TRBJ1-2; D is unclear. The CDR3 has 12 residues. Trimming pared 3 bases from V and 4 bases from J, leaving 6 bases between. Per germline, CDR1 SEHNR and CDR2 FQNEAQ (reference sequence). The CDR3 region has the DNA TGTGCCAGCAGCTTGATGGCCTATGGCTACACCTTC. Translation gives CASSLMAYGYTF. Combining the CDR3 with reference TRBV7-9 and TRBJ1-2 gives the whole variable domain DTGVSQNPRHKITKRGQNVTFRCDPISEHNRLYWYRQTLGQGPEFLTYFQNEAQLEKSRLLSDRFSAERPKGSFSTLEIQRTEQGDSAMYLCASSLMAYGYTFGSGTRLTVV.